The count of the clone carrying this TCR beta chain is one. Some clones are missing from TCRdb's copy, which holds only in-frame ones; the method was immunoSEQ multiplex PCR. Here the sample spans approximately 250,000 clones, 92% being singletons. These data originate in a study of blood T cell repertoires in COVID-19. Sequencing was carried out using peripheral blood. This sequence was found in a man aged 30-40 years with COVID-19, enrolled during active disease.

CDR3 amino acids: CASSAKTGAGGAQYF. As DNA, the CDR3 is TGTGCCAGTAGTGCAAAGACCGGGGCCGGAGGGGCCCAGTACTTC. V is TRBV19 and J is TRBJ2-5, with D possibly TRBD2 on 6 matching bases. The V end lost 5 bases, the J end lost 9 bases, and 22 bases lay between the germline ends. The CDR3 spans 15 residues. Germline V gives CDR1 LNHDA, CDR2 SQIVND (reference sequence).